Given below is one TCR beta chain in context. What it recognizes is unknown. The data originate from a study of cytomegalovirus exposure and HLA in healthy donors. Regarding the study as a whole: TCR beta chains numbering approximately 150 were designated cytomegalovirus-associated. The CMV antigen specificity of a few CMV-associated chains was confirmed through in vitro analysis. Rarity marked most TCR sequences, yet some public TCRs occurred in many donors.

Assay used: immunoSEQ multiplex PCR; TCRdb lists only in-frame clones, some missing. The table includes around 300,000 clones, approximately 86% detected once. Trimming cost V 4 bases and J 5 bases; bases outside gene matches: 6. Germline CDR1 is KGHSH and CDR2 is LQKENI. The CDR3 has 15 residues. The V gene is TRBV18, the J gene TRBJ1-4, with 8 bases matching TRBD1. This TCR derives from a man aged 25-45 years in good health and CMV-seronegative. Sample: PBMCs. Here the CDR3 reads CASSLQTGENEKLFF. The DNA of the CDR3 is TGTGCCAGCTCACTCCAGACAGGGGAGAATGAAAAACTGTTTTTT.